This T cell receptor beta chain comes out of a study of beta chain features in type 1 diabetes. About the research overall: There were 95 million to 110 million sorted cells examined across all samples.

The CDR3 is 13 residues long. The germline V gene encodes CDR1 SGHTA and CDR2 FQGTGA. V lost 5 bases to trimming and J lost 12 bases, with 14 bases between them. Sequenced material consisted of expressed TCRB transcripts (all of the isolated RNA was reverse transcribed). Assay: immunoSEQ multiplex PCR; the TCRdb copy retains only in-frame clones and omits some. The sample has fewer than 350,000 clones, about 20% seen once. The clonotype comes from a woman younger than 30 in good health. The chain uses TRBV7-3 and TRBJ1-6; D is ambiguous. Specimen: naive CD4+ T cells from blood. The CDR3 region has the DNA TGTGCCAGCAGCCGTGGGCCTCTCGAACCCCTCCACTTT. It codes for CASSRGPLEPLHF.